These T cell receptor beta chains were read from a single sample in a study of blood T cells in healthy people across ages. TCRdb passed the 5' RACE reads through MiXCR, listing each CDR3 protein once. The sample carries approximately 780,000 distinct CDR3 sequences, around a quarter recorded once. The same sample was also studied in work on T cells of mothers and their children.

The specimen sequenced was blood. The receptors were sampled from a boy between 10 and 17 years old in good health. Each CDR3 is given with its conserved first and last residue. D genes are given only for firm matches. The size of a clone is reported for some rows only, either as once, few or many, or as a class for expanded clones.

14	.	.	TRBJ2-5	TRBV7-2	TGTGCCAGCAGCTTACAGTGGTCACAAGAGACCCAGTACTTC	CASSLQWSQETQYF
15	.	.	TRBJ1-4	TRBV9	TGTGCCAGCAGCTCCTCTATTGCAACTAATGAAAAACTGTTTTTT	CASSSSIATNEKLFF
14	.	.	TRBJ2-5	TRBV7-9	TGTGCCAGCAGCTTAGAGCAGGGAATGGAGACCCAGTACTTC	CASSLEQGMETQYF
15	TRBD1	few	TRBJ1-5	TRBV2	TGTGCCAGCAGGAGGGACAGGGGTGGCAATCAGCCCCAGCATTTT	CASRRDRGGNQPQHF
15	.	.	TRBJ2-1	TRBV9	TGTGCCAGCAGCGTCGAGGGGTCCTTGAGCAATGAGCAGTTCTTC	CASSVEGSLSNEQFF
19	.	.	TRBJ2-2	TRBV6-2/TRBV6-3	TGTGCCAGCAGTTACTCACGGGACCCCGAACAAGAAGCCACCGGGGAGCTGTTTTTT	CASSYSRDPEQEATGELFF
13	.	.	TRBJ1-2	TRBV2	TGTGCCATCAGACAGGCGACTAACTATGGCTACACCTTC	CAIRQATNYGYTF
14	.	.	TRBJ1-6	TRBV3-1	TGTGCCAGCAGCCAAGGCAGGAGACATTCACCCCTCCACTTT	CASSQGRRHSPLHF
16	TRBD1	.	TRBJ2-2	TRBV7-7	TGTGCTAGCAGCAAGGGACAGGGAGGTTTGACCGGGGAGCTGTTTTTT	CASSKGQGGLTGELFF
13	.	.	TRBJ1-5	TRBV20-1	TGCAGTGCTAGTGGTGGTGGCAATCAGCCCCAGCATTTT	CSASGGGNQPQHF
14	.	few	TRBJ2-5	TRBV7-6	TGTGCCAGCAGCGGGCGGGGCGACCAAGAGACCCAGTACTTC	CASSGRGDQETQYF
13	.	.	TRBJ1-2	TRBV27	TGTGCCAGCAGTTTCCGGCTGGGCTATGGCTACACCTTC	CASSFRLGYGYTF
17	.	once	TRBJ2-3	TRBV12-3/TRBV12-4	TGTGCCAGCAGTCCCGAATCCAGGGGACTGAGAACAGATGCGCAGTATTTT	CASSPESRGLRTDAQYF
17	.	.	TRBJ2-2	TRBV7-6	TGTGCCAGCAGCTCGTCGGTGGGACTCCTGTCCACCGGGGAGCTGTTTTTT	CASSSSVGLLSTGELFF
13	.	few	TRBJ1-2	TRBV7-2	TGTGCTGAGATGGACGTTTTTAACTATGGCTACACCTTC	CAEMDVFNYGYTF
15	TRBD2	few	TRBJ2-1	TRBV7-2	TGTGCCAGCAGCTTAATTCTAGCGGGGGGTTATGAGCAGTTCTTC	CASSLILAGGYEQFF
15	.	.	TRBJ2-1	TRBV7-9	TGTGCCAGCAGCTTCGATGAGGGCTCCTACAATGAGCAGTTCTTC	CASSFDEGSYNEQFF
14	.	few	TRBJ2-6	TRBV12-3/TRBV12-4	TGTGCCAGCACCGACACCTCTGGGGCCAACGTCCTGACTTTC	CASTDTSGANVLTF
14	.	few	TRBJ1-2	TRBV4-1	TGCGCCAGCAATCGGGGCAATTATGACTATGGCTACACCTTC	CASNRGNYDYGYTF
14	.	.	TRBJ1-6	TRBV20-1	TGCAGTGCTAGACCCGGTCTTACTAATTCACCCCTCCACTTT	CSARPGLTNSPLHF
14	TRBD2	.	TRBJ2-3	TRBV27	TGTGCCAGCAGTTCTTCCGGGGGGTGGGATACGCAATATTTT	CASSSSGGWDTQYF
15	.	.	TRBJ2-2	TRBV4-1	TGCGCCAGCAGCCAAGCAGGAAGTAGGACCGGGGAGCTGTTTTTT	CASSQAGSRTGELFF
18	.	.	TRBJ1-6	TRBV11-2	TGTGCCAGCAGCTTATATTATTCCACCGACGCGTATAATTCACCCCTCCACTTT	CASSLYYSTDAYNSPLHF
18	TRBD1	.	TRBJ1-2	TRBV5-1	TGCGCCAGCAGCTTGACCCCCACCCCGGGACAGGGAGTTTCTGGCTACACCTTC	CASSLTPTPGQGVSGYTF
16	TRBD1	few	TRBJ2-7	TRBV20-1	TGCAGTGCTAGTGGAGGACAGGGGGGTTATACTTACGAGCAGTACTTC	CSASGGQGGYTYEQYF
15	TRBD1	.	TRBJ2-1	TRBV27	TGTGCCAGCACCCTGAGACGGACAGGTAGGGATGAGCAGTTCTTC	CASTLRRTGRDEQFF
12	.	.	TRBJ2-5	TRBV29-1	TGCAGCGTCGAAGAGCGACAAGAGACCCAGTACTTC	CSVEERQETQYF
11	TRBD2	.	TRBJ2-7	TRBV12-3/TRBV12-4	TGTGCCACGGGGGGAAGATACGAGCAGTACTTC	CATGGRYEQYF
14	.	few	TRBJ1-4	TRBV7-8	TGTGCCAGCAGCCGAGGGTTCGCTAATGAAAAACTGTTTTTT	CASSRGFANEKLFF
15	TRBD2	few	TRBJ2-1	TRBV2	TGTGCCAGCAGTGAGGGACTAGCGGGGACCAATGAGCAGTTCTTC	CASSEGLAGTNEQFF
15	TRBD1	once	TRBJ2-7	TRBV10-2	TGCGCCAGCAGTGCCTCCGGGACAGCGGCCTACGAGCAGTACTTC	CASSASGTAAYEQYF
14	TRBD1	.	TRBJ2-3	TRBV5-1	TGCGCCAGCAGCTCGGGACAGTTCACAGATACGCAGTATTTT	CASSSGQFTDTQYF
16	TRBD2	.	TRBJ2-1	TRBV9	TGTGCCAGCAGCGTAGTACCTAGCGGGGGGGACAATGAGCAGTTCTTC	CASSVVPSGGDNEQFF
17	.	.	TRBJ2-2	TRBV7-9	TGTGCCAGCAGCTCAATCCCCGCGTCGGGGAACACCGGGGAGCTGTTTTTT	CASSSIPASGNTGELFF
11	.	.	TRBJ2-1	TRBV6-2/TRBV6-3	TGTGCCAGCAGTTACTCGGGGCACCTATTCTTC	CASSYSGHLFF
15	.	few	TRBJ1-5	TRBV6-5	TGTGCCAGCAGTTACTCCCGGACAAGCAATCAGCCCCAGCATTTT	CASSYSRTSNQPQHF
16	.	few	TRBJ2-3	TRBV19	TGTGCCAGTAGTATATGGGGGAGGGGGAGCACAGATACGCAGTATTTT	CASSIWGRGSTDTQYF